The following is a TCR beta chain sequence with its context. Its antigen remains unknown. After constant-region reverse-primer amplification, full-length variable regions underwent semi-nested PCR with Nested Universal Primer A. TCRdb used MiXCR to reprocess the 5' RACE reads, holding one entry per CDR3 protein. The data hold fewer than 60,000 distinct CDR3 sequences, with roughly 28% observed a single time. Trimming took 1 base from V and 0 from J; bases not matched to a gene: 6. The CDR3 runs 17 residues. Germline V gives CDR1 SGHVS, CDR2 FNYEAQ. Overall study results and limits: The TCR gene usage of tumor memory CD4+ T cells clustered together with blood and lymph node memory CD4+ cells and with lymph node naive CD4+ cells.

The sequenced material came from naive CD4+ T cells sorted from blood. Described subset: naive CD4+ T cells, CD4+CD45RA+CD25-. This sequence was found in a female donor with breast cancer. The V call is TRBV7-6, the J call TRBJ2-1; 7 bases fit TRBD2. The CDR3, as DNA: TGTGCCAGCAGCTTAGATGTTGGCGGGAGCTCCTACAATGAGCAGTTCTTC. It is translated as CASSLDVGGSSYNEQFF.